This record concerns one TCR beta chain sequence. This receptor's antigen is unknown. No much larger clone exists at a distance of one base, and base qualities are not known. The time point label, as the study defines it: about 28 days (+/-7) after the second vaccine dose. Because spike-specific TCR depth and breadth did not differ between the two schedules, AZD1222 recipients who got a second dose at roughly 4 weeks were pooled with those who got a second dose at roughly 12 weeks. Vaccinee samples were obtained from the UK trials COV001 and COV002, which included a single-blind randomized controlled phase 2/3 trial of AZD1222 (ChAdOx1 nCoV-19) in healthy adults. For TCRbeta chain sequencing, PBMC samples from trial participants were taken at day 0 and at day 28 after the second dose. This sample was included in a study of T cell responses to AZD1222 COVID-19 vaccine (dated by TCRdb to the early 2020s). For the study in its entirety: A total of about 240 trial participants underwent TCR sequencing, of whom about 210 received two doses of AZD1222 and some 25 received two doses of the MenACWY control vaccine. Trial participants were enrolled by age into 18-55, 56-69 and 70-plus year subgroups, with about 150, 28 and 57 TCR-sequenced participants respectively.

The CDR3 goes from the cysteine to the phenylalanine over 15 residues. Only the CDR3 DNA stays, 45 bases, in frame from base 1. From a lookup of the germline V gene (reference sequence), CDR1 and CDR2 are SEHNR and FQNEAQ. Between the V and J ends, shortened by 3 bases and 5 bases respectively, the junction contains 14 bases. Broader findings and caveats from the paper: Conclusions about previously exposed vaccinees were limited because only six AZD1222 recipients were SARS-CoV-2 seropositive at baseline. Nearly half of unique spike-specific TCRs reportedly recognized epitopes outside regions mutated in the B.1.351 and B.1.1.7 variants. Because no day 14 peak-response samples were available, the repertoires could be characterized only after the peak T cell response. Most participants were white British and females outnumbered males, and the authors suggested that clonal diversity may have been underestimated. After two AZD1222 doses, both the breadth and the depth of spike-specific TCRs were significantly higher than at day 0 and than in MenACWY recipients. Vaccine-associated CD4 TCRs spanned the whole spike protein, with dominant responses in regions 160-218 and 743-854. The 56-69-year group was small, and its depth increase did not reach significance, likely because of low power.

The CDR3 regions of human TCRbeta chains were analyzed by immunosequencing. As for how the authors treated the data: TCRs in the repertoires were compared against a reference library of SARS-CoV-2-specific TCRs that had been generated with the MIRA antigen-specificity platform. Breadth was defined as the fraction of unique TCRs that were SARS-CoV-2-associated, and depth was defined as the fraction of total T cells that were SARS-CoV-2-associated. Using the MIRA data, every spike-specific TCR was mapped to the spike region that the TCR reacted to and assigned to either a CD4 or a CD8 class. Log10-transformed breadth and depth values were compared by one-way ANOVA with Sidak's multiple comparisons tests. Entries here come from immuneACCESS through TCRdb and include only in-frame sequences with V and J called. Some clones fail to appear in such tables; in the studies checked, an unresolved V gene covers under half of the shortfall, and the cause of the remainder is unknown. The V and J calls and clone size come from that table; D and trimming were worked out from the DNA. The sample table lists 70,000 to 75,000 clones, roughly 80% of them with a count of one. Around 48% of the sample belongs to the ten largest clones.

This sample comprised peripheral blood, obtained 28 days after the second AZD1222 dose. This sequence was found in an adult who received the AZD1222 COVID-19 vaccine. The sequence is built from TRBV7-9 and TRBJ2-1; a tentative D match to TRBD2 spans 5 bases. The base sequence is TGTGCCAGCAGCTTTGGCGGGCTGTGGGACAATGAGCAGTTCTTC. This sequence encodes CASSFGGLWDNEQFF.